This TCR beta chain was obtained from a study of T-cell memory formation after mild COVID-19. Findings and caveats of the study: CD4+ contracting clones were found mainly in CM and EM, and CD8+ ones in EMRA.

After 5'RACE with constant-segment primers, TCR alpha and TCR beta cDNA libraries carrying sample barcodes and UMIs were obtained. TCRdb re-called the 5' RACE reads with MiXCR, one entry per CDR3 protein. The sample shows under 450,000 distinct CDR3 sequences, about 25% of them seen only once. Comment on this clonotype: Its antigen is not identified.

Germline V gene sequence: CDR1 SQVTM, CDR2 ANQGSEA. CDR3 length: 15 residues. V lost 0 bases, J lost 5 bases, and 16 bases lay in between. The sample consisted of PBMCs or a T cell subset sorted from them (not recorded which). The chain joins TRBV29-1 to TRBJ2-5; perhaps TRBD1 as D (6 bases). The receptor was isolated from an adult woman who had mild COVID-19 (a few samples of this study predate the infection). Cell type and time point are not known. DNA of the CDR3: TGCAGCGTTGAAGATCGCTGGGGGCGCGGGGAGACCCAGTACTTC. It is translated as CSVEDRWGRGETQYF.